This T cell receptor (beta chain) was profiled in a study of breast tumors, draining lymph nodes, adjacent tissues. Whole-study results and caveats: Tumor T cell lymph node origin was a supported hypothesis, not proven. Data fit most tumor T cells coming from lymph node, expanding in tumor.

TCRdb re-derived calls from the multiplex PCR reads in MiXCR, one entry per CDR3 protein. The table records under 150,000 distinct CDR3 sequences, more than 20% of them present only once. Trimming stripped 6 bases from V and 3 bases from J, with 8 bases between. CDR3 length: 13 residues. Germline CDR1 LGHNT, CDR2 FRNRAP. This clonotype has a count of ten or more. What it recognizes is unknown. The lymph nodes were axillary draining lymph nodes from breast cancer patients. Input material: axillary lymph node tissue. V gene TRBV12-5 combines with J gene TRBJ2-2; D remains ambiguous. This clonotype was sampled from a female donor with breast cancer. Some clones in this sample may be carry-over from other donors' samples. In DNA form, the CDR3 reads TGTGCTAGTGGGGACCCGTACACCGGGGAGCTGTTTTTT. Translating it yields CASGDPYTGELFF.